These T cell receptor beta chains were read from a single sample in a study of blood T cell repertoires in COVID-19. Clones were sequenced by immunoSEQ multiplex PCR, and TCRdb holds only the in-frame ones, with some missing. The sample lists about 200,000 clones, 80% occurring once. The material sequenced was peripheral blood. These TCRs come from a man between 60 and 75 years old with acute or convalescent COVID-19. Both conserved end residues are part of each CDR3. The order of the fields is clone size, J gene, D gene, V gene, CDR3 DNA, CDR3 protein. A D gene is named only where the DNA matches it firmly. Only some rows state a clone size, as once, few, many or a class for expanded clones.

NA TRBJ1-2 TRBD1 TRBV10-3 TGTGCCATCAGTGAGAGGGGACCGGGACAGGGAAAATATGGCTACACCTTC CAISERGPGQGKYGYTF
NA TRBJ2-7 NA TRBV19 TGTGCCAGTAACAATCAGGCAGGAGGACCTCACTACGAGCAGTACTTC CASNNQAGGPHYEQYF
NA TRBJ1-4 NA TRBV7-9 TGTGCCAGCACCGTAGACAGCCATAATGAAAAACTGTTTTTT CASTVDSHNEKLFF
NA TRBJ1-3 TRBD1 TRBV18 TGTGCCAGCTCACCACAGGGGGCCTCTGGAAACACCATATATTTT CASSPQGASGNTIYF
NA TRBJ1-1 NA TRBV12-3/TRBV12-4 TGTGCCAGCAGTTTAAGGGGAACTGAAGCTTTCTTT CASSLRGTEAFF
once TRBJ1-1 NA TRBV6-5 TGTGCCAGCACCGGGAGGGTCGGGACTGAAGCTTTCTTT CASTGRVGTEAFF
NA TRBJ1-1 NA TRBV19 TGTGCCAGTAGTGCGGGAATGAACACTGAAGCTTTCTTT CASSAGMNTEAFF
NA TRBJ1-5 NA TRBV27 TGTGCCAGCAGTTTAGTGGCTGATAGCAATCAGCCCCAGCATTTT CASSLVADSNQPQHF
NA TRBJ2-1 NA TRBV5-1 TGCGCCAGCAGCTTGGATACCTACAATGAGCAGTTCTTC CASSLDTYNEQFF
NA TRBJ2-1 NA TRBV5-6 TGTGCCAGCAGCTTGGCCGCCGCACTACTGCAGTTCTTC CASSLAAALLQFF
few TRBJ2-1 NA TRBV21-1 TGTGCCAGCAGGCCAATAAAGAGGACTAGCGGGAGATTCTACAATGAGCAGTTCTTC CASRPIKRTSGRFYNEQFF
NA TRBJ2-1 NA TRBV19 TGTGCCAGTAGTATGGAACAGTACTCCTACAATGAGCAGTTCTTC CASSMEQYSYNEQFF
NA TRBJ2-3 NA TRBV12-5 TGTGCCTCGGGCCTCTCGGGAGCAGATACGCAGTATTTT CASGLSGADTQYF
once TRBJ2-5 NA TRBV2 TGTGCCAGCCTCGCTCCGAGGAAGACCCAGTACTTC CASLAPRKTQYF
NA TRBJ2-1 NA TRBV10-3 TGTGCCATCAGTGTGTGGAGGGGGCGAGAAAATGAGCAGTTCTTC CAISVWRGRENEQFF
once TRBJ2-7 NA TRBV21-1 TGTGCCAGCAGCACGCGGACTAGCGGGGCCTTACGTTACGAGCAGTACTTC CASSTRTSGALRYEQYF
NA TRBJ2-7 NA TRBV30 TGTGCCTTAAACAGGGTCCCCTACGAGCAGTACTTC CALNRVPYEQYF
NA TRBJ2-7 TRBD1 TRBV29-1 TGCAGCGTTAAGGCGGGGACAGGGCTCTCCTACGAGCAGTACTTC CSVKAGTGLSYEQYF
once TRBJ2-1 TRBD1 TRBV11-1 TGTGCCAGCAGCCCACTCGGGACAGACAATGAGCAGTTCTTC CASSPLGTDNEQFF
NA TRBJ2-3 TRBD2 TRBV29-1 TGCAGCTCTGCCGGGACTAGCGGGAGTGTGGGCACAGATACGCAGTATTTT CSSAGTSGSVGTDTQYF
NA TRBJ2-1 TRBD2 TRBV10-2 TGCGCCAGCAGTGAGTCTACTAGCGGGAGAGATGAGCAGTTCTTC CASSESTSGRDEQFF
NA TRBJ2-7 NA TRBV19 TGTGCCAGTAGTATGGGGCTGGGCAGGGGAAACGAGCAGTACTTC CASSMGLGRGNEQYF
NA TRBJ2-5 TRBD1 TRBV27 TGTGCCAGCAGTGGGACAGACCACCAAGAGACCCAGTACTTC CASSGTDHQETQYF
few TRBJ1-5 NA TRBV5-1 TGCGCCAGCAGCGAGTTGGGGGCTGGCGGCAATCAGCCCCAGCATTTT CASSELGAGGNQPQHF
NA TRBJ1-6 TRBD1 TRBV5-1 TGCGCCAGCAGCTCGACAGGGGGAGATTCACCCCTCCACTTT CASSSTGGDSPLHF
NA TRBJ1-2 NA TRBV6-5 TGTGCCAGCAGTTACAGTCCCAGGGCCTCCGGAGGCTACACCTTC CASSYSPRASGGYTF
NA TRBJ2-5 TRBD2 TRBV5-1 TGCGCCAGCAGCATGACTAGCGGGGGGGTTAAGGAGACCCAGTACTTC CASSMTSGGVKETQYF
NA TRBJ1-2 NA TRBV6-2/TRBV6-3 TGTGCCAGCAGTTACCAGACAAGAATCTATGGCTACACCTTC CASSYQTRIYGYTF
once TRBJ1-5 NA TRBV28 TGTGCCAGCACTAAGGAGAATCAGCCCCAGCATTTT CASTKENQPQHF
NA TRBJ2-1 TRBD2 TRBV6-5 TGTGCCAGCAGTTACCCTGCTAGCGGGGGGATCAATGAGCAGTTCTTC CASSYPASGGINEQFF
few TRBJ1-2 NA TRBV5-1 TGCGCCAGCAGCTTGGTACAGGACGCTGGCTACACCTTC CASSLVQDAGYTF
NA TRBJ1-4 NA TRBV18 TGTGCCAGCTCACCGACAGCAACTAATGAAAAACTGTTTTTT CASSPTATNEKLFF
NA TRBJ2-3 TRBD2 TRBV7-2 TGTGCCAGCAGCTTAGTCCCGACTAGCGGGGGGGCCAAAGATACGCAGTATTTT CASSLVPTSGGAKDTQYF
NA TRBJ2-1 NA TRBV5-1 TGCGCCAGCAGCTTGCCAGGAGGCCCTTACAATGAGCAGTTCTTC CASSLPGGPYNEQFF
once TRBJ1-5 NA TRBV10-3 TGTGCCATCAGTGAGTCCACTTATAGCAATCAGCCCCAGCATTTT CAISESTYSNQPQHF
NA TRBJ2-3 TRBD2 TRBV6-2/TRBV6-3 TGTGCCAGCAGTTACCCCAGGCCTAGCGGGAGCACAGATACGCAGTATTTT CASSYPRPSGSTDTQYF
NA TRBJ2-2 NA TRBV11-2 TGTGCCAGCAGCTTAGCCTACGGGGAGCTGTTTTTT CASSLAYGELFF
NA TRBJ1-5 NA TRBV27 TGTGCCAGCAGTTCCAGGGGTCTCAGCAATCAGCCCCAGCATTTT CASSSRGLSNQPQHF
NA TRBJ1-2 NA TRBV28 TGTGCCAGCAGTCCCATTCAGGGTAGATATGTTGATGGCTACACCTTC CASSPIQGRYVDGYTF
NA TRBJ1-4 NA TRBV2 TGTGCCAGCAGTGAACCCATAGGCCGTGGCGGTGAAAAACTGTTTTTT CASSEPIGRGGEKLFF
NA TRBJ1-3 NA TRBV16 TGTGCCAGCAGCCCGACCGGGGAGGATCTGGGAAACACCATATATTTT CASSPTGEDLGNTIYF
NA TRBJ1-2 TRBD1 TRBV6-5 TGTGCCAGCGTCCGGGACAGGTCTTTTTGGGGCTACACCTTC CASVRDRSFWGYTF
once TRBJ2-4 NA TRBV3-1/TRBV3-2 NA CASSQDFGGGANKAF
NA TRBJ2-7 NA TRBV11-2 TGTGCCAGCAGCTTAGGGGACTCCTCCTACGAGCAGTACTTC CASSLGDSSYEQYF
NA TRBJ2-7 TRBD2 TRBV28 TGTGCCAGCATAAGCGGGAACTCCTACGAGCAGTACTTC CASISGNSYEQYF
NA TRBJ2-1 NA TRBV5-1 TGCGCCAGCAGCGATCTTACTAGAGGCTACAATGAGCAGTTCTTC CASSDLTRGYNEQFF
NA TRBJ2-3 TRBD1 TRBV6-6 TGTGCCAGCAGGCCGGGACAGGGGGGTTGGGATACGCAGTATTTT CASRPGQGGWDTQYF
NA TRBJ1-4 NA TRBV30 TGTGCCTGGAGCGACAGGAGTGCAACTAATGAAAAACTGTTTTTT CAWSDRSATNEKLFF
once TRBJ1-6 NA TRBV24-1 TGTGCCACCAGTGAAGGGCCCGCGGGTTCACCCCTCCACTTT CATSEGPAGSPLHF
NA TRBJ1-6 TRBD1 TRBV6-2/TRBV6-3 TGTGCCAGCAGTTACCCCCGGACAGGGTTCGGCGACGCACCCCTCCACTTT CASSYPRTGFGDAPLHF
NA TRBJ1-5 NA TRBV2 TGTGCCAGCAGTGAAACCAGGGCCATGAATCAGCCCCAGCATTTT CASSETRAMNQPQHF
few TRBJ2-1 NA TRBV24-1 TGTGCCACCAGTGATTCCCGAGGACTGGGGAGGGGGAATGAGCAGTTCTTC CATSDSRGLGRGNEQFF
once TRBJ1-3 NA TRBV28 TGTGCCAGCAGTTTTGGGTCCCAGGCCTTCGGGGACACCATATATTTT CASSFGSQAFGDTIYF
NA TRBJ1-5 NA TRBV5-6 TGTGCCAGCAGCCGGACGGGAGGCCAGCCCCAGCATTTT CASSRTGGQPQHF
NA TRBJ2-7 NA TRBV19 TGTGCCAGTAGTGCGGCTAGCAGTTCCTACGAGCAGTACTTC CASSAASSSYEQYF